This TCR beta chain was captured by sequencing in a study of shared clonotypes between healthy human individuals. Each subset's genomic DNA was split evenly across several immunoSEQ plates. Generated by immunoSEQ multiplex PCR, the TCRdb table keeps only in-frame clones and is missing some. This sample has about 600,000 clones, with roughly 97% found just once. The TCR comes from a woman aged 25 to 39 in good health. Sequencing used naive CD4+ T cells sorted from blood. As for subset: CD45RA+ positively selected.

The CDR3 coding sequence is TGTGCCAGCAGTCCGTGGGACAACGCCTACGAGCAGTACTTC. It translates to CASSPWDNAYEQYF. The chain is built from TRBV28 and TRBJ2-7, with TRBD1 as a possible D gene (6 bases). CDR1 is MDHEN and CDR2 is SYDVKM in the germline V gene. Trimming removed 5 bases at V and 2 bases at J, with 13 bases between. This CDR3 region has 14 residues.